This entry lists 30 T cell receptor beta chains sequenced from one sample in a study of patients with pleural tuberculosis. Via MiXCR, TCRdb re-called the reads, giving one row per CDR3 protein. The sample includes around 50,000 distinct CDR3 sequences, 7.3% of them seen just once. All receptors come from a human donor with pleural tuberculosis.

This clonotype was detected ten times or more. For the CDR3, the DNA is TGTGCCAGCAGTTACTCTCCTAAAGCGGGATTGACAGATACGCAGTATTTT. It specifies CASSYSPKAGLTDTQYF. The V call is TRBV6-2 or TRBV6-3, the J call TRBJ2-3; TRBD2 aligns across 7 bases. Germline V gives CDR1 MNHEY, CDR2 SVGEGT. This CDR3 is 17 amino acids long. V gave up 0 bases and J gave up 3 bases; unmatched junction bases: 9.

This clonotype was recorded a few times. This chain connects TRBV5-2 to TRBJ1-1. TRBV5-2 is annotated as a pseudogene. CDR3 size: 16 residues. The DNA of the CDR3 is TGTGCCAGCACCTGGAACAGGGGTTCCATGAACACTGAAGCTTTCTTT. Protein: CASTWNRGSMNTEAFF.

This clonotype was picked up many times. The chain combines TRBV12-3 or TRBV12-4 with TRBJ2-7; 8 bases line up with TRBD2. This CDR3 is 15 amino acids long. The junction had 7 bases not matched to a gene; V was cut back by 5 bases and J by 1 base. In nucleotides, the CDR3 is TGTGCCAGCAGTCCCTATGCGGGAGGTTCCTACGAGCAGTACGTC. Its translation: CASSPYAGGSYEQYV.

At least ten counts were recorded for this clonotype. J is TRBJ2-3 and V is TRBV12-3 or TRBV12-4, with D perhaps TRBD2 (6 bases). The CDR3 has 14 residues. V lost 1 base and J lost 6, with 11 bases in between. The CDR3 loop reads CASSLGGTLDTQYF. The CDR3 nucleotides read TGTGCCAGCAGTTTAGGCGGGACCTTGGATACGCAGTATTTT.

This clonotype was picked up many times. This chain joins TRBV6-1 and TRBJ2-3; D remains unclear. V was shortened by 4 bases and J by 5 bases, with 13 bases between the two germline ends. Germline V gene data show CDR1 as MNHNS and CDR2 as SASEGT. The CDR3 spans 14 residues. DNA for the CDR3: TGTGCCAGCAGTGCGAGAAACGCGAGAGATACGCAGTATTTT. It translates to CASSARNARDTQYF.

This clonotype came up many times. CDR3 region: CASSNYRGPNEQFF. For the CDR3, the DNA is TGTGCCAGCAGTAACTACCGGGGACCAAATGAGCAGTTCTTC. The V and J genes are TRBV6-2 or TRBV6-3 and TRBJ2-1; D possibly matches TRBD1 or TRBD2 (5 bases each). V gave up 5 bases and J gave up 7 bases, with 15 bases separating them. The germline CDR1 and CDR2 sequences are MNHEY and SVGEGT. There are 14 residues in the CDR3.

This clonotype has at least ten counts. This chain joins TRBV5-1 and TRBJ2-3; D remains ambiguous. Germline assignment: CDR1 SGHRS and CDR2 YFSETQ. The CDR3 sequence is 13 residues long. The V gene lost 0 bases and the J gene lost 6 bases, with 8 bases spanning the gap. The CDR3 region has the DNA TGCGCCAGCAGCTTGGCAGATTTCGATACGCAGTATTTT. This encodes CASSLADFDTQYF.

Ten or more counts support this clonotype. The J gene is TRBJ1-1, the V gene TRBV20-1; weak D call: TRBD1 (5 bases). The length of the CDR3 is 12 residues. Looked up from germline, CDR1 is DFQATT and CDR2 is SNEGSKA (reference sequence). V lost 1 base and J 8 bases, leaving 11 bases between the germline ends. The CDR3 nucleotides read TGCAGTGCTAGAGGGGACGGACTAGAAGCTTTCTTT. Its translation is CSARGDGLEAFF.

This clonotype showed up just once. Just one base apart from a much larger clone, this may be a read error. This sequence joins TRBV20-1 and TRBJ2-3, with 7 bases that match TRBD2. The CDR3 contains 14 residues. Germline V gene sequence: CDR1 DFQATT, CDR2 SNEGSKA (reference sequence). This chain's CDR3 is CGAIGGSFTDTQYF. Written as DNA, the CDR3 is TGCGGTGCTATAGGCGGGAGTTTTACAGATACGCAGTATTTT.

Of note for this clonotype: This sequence may be a read error, since a much larger clone differs from it by one base. The conserved final phenylalanine or tryptophan is absent from the CDR3, which likely points to a read error. The chain combines TRBV7-3 with TRBJ2-2; D is undetermined. Germline loops: CDR1 SGHTA, CDR2 FQGTGA. The CDR3 consists of 12 residues. V was cut by 5 bases and J by 6 bases, with 7 bases left in between. The CDR3 loop reads CASSITAGELFS. CDR3 bases: TGTGCCAGCAGCATCACGGCCGGGGAGCTGTTTTCT.

In its sample, this clonotype was seen many times. This chain connects TRBV10-3 to TRBJ1-1; 8 bases fit TRBD1. Germline CDR1 ENHRY, CDR2 SYGVKD. The CDR3 extends over 16 amino acids. Trimming took 6 bases from V and 0 from J; bases not matched to a gene: 9. The CDR3 sequence is CAIRELDRAMNTEAFF. In DNA, the CDR3 is TGTGCCATCAGGGAATTGGACAGGGCAATGAACACTGAAGCTTTCTTT.

The rearrangement links TRBV12-3 or TRBV12-4 to TRBJ1-4; D is unclear. This CDR3 region has 13 residues. V shed 4 bases and J shed 8 bases, with 11 bases lying between them. CDR3 residues: CASSSQRVEKLFF. CDR3 nucleotides: TGTGCCAGCAGTTCCCAGAGGGTGGAAAAACTGTTTTTT.

This clonotype was counted at least ten times. V gene TRBV6-2 or TRBV6-3 combines with J gene TRBJ2-1; D unresolved. This CDR3 region has 14 residues. The ends were cut back, 0 bases at V and 5 bases at J, with 8 bases in the middle. Germline V gene data show CDR1 as MNHEY and CDR2 as SVGEGT. This CDR3 is CASSYSNSNNEQFF. The CDR3 DNA sequence: TGTGCCAGCAGTTACTCGAATAGCAACAATGAGCAGTTCTTC.

This clonotype was seen repeatedly, ten times or more. The gene calls are TRBV20-1 and TRBJ2-4; 12 nucleotides agree with TRBD2. CDR1 is DFQATT and CDR2 is SNEGSKA in the germline V gene (reference sequence). Losses at the gene ends were 1 base for V and 7 bases for J; bases not matched to a gene: 2. CDR3 length: 14 amino acids. In DNA form, the CDR3 reads TGCAGTGCTAGAGGGACTAGCGGGAACAACATTCAGTACTTC. Protein sequence: CSARGTSGNNIQYF.

This clonotype occurred many times. This rearrangement joins TRBV11-2 to TRBJ2-3, with a tentative D call TRBD2 (5 bases). V was cut by 4 bases and J by 9 bases, with 20 bases left in between. CDR1 is SGHAT, CDR2 FQNNGV, per germline. This CDR3 is 15 amino acids long. The CDR3 nucleotides read TGTGCCAGCAGCTCCGACCCCCGCTCACGGGAAACGCAGTATTTT. It encodes CASSSDPRSRETQYF.

This clonotype appeared many times. The J gene is TRBJ2-5, the V gene TRBV20-1; weak D call: TRBD1 (6 bases). Trimming removed 6 bases from V and 0 bases from J, with 14 bases in between. Germline V gene data show CDR1 as DFQATT and CDR2 as SNEGSKA (reference sequence). The CDR3 runs 14 residues. CDR3 amino acids: CSASDWTDQETQYF. In nucleotides, the CDR3 is TGCAGTGCAAGCGATTGGACAGACCAAGAGACCCAGTACTTC.

In this sample, this clonotype turned up many times. The gene calls are TRBV11-2 and TRBJ2-3; a weak D match, TRBD2 (5 bases). CDR3 length: 12 residues. V was shortened by 4 bases and J by 11 bases, with 13 bases between the two germline ends. In germline, CDR1 is SGHAT, CDR2 FQNNGV. The CDR3 coding sequence is TGTGCCAGCAGCTCCCGGGATTATGAGCAGTATTTT. This codes for CASSSRDYEQYF.

This clonotype came up many times. The chain couples TRBV11-1 to TRBJ2-7; TRBD2 matches 13 bases. Germline V gene lookup returns CDR1 SGHAT and CDR2 FQDESV (reference sequence). V lost 3 bases, J lost 6 bases, and 5 bases stayed unmatched. The CDR3 totals 15 residues. The CDR3 nucleotides are TGTGCCAGCAGCTTCACTAGCGGGAGGGCCCCCGAGCAGTACGTC. As protein: CASSFTSGRAPEQYV.

This clonotype occurred many times. The chain recombines TRBV27 with TRBJ1-1; maybe TRBD1 (5 bases). This CDR3 contains 16 residues. Per the germline V gene, CDR1 is MNHEY and CDR2 is SMNVEV (reference sequence). Trimming left V 1 base short and J 3 bases short, with 15 bases between. The CDR3 protein is CASSLLGRGPDTEAFF. The DNA for the CDR3 is TGTGCCAGCAGTTTATTGGGACGTGGCCCGGACACTGAAGCTTTCTTT.

This clonotype was counted many times. J is TRBJ1-5 and V is TRBV28, with 9 bases lining up with TRBD1. From germline, CDR1 is MDHEN and CDR2 SYDVKM. J gave up 3 bases and V 0 bases, and 9 bases lay outside the gene matches. CDR3 size: 18 residues. This chain's CDR3 is CASSLWGGTGLYNQPQHF. CDR3 DNA: TGTGCCAGCAGTTTATGGGGAGGGACAGGGCTGTACAATCAGCCCCAGCATTTT. Full variable domain (missing parts from reference TRBV28 and TRBJ1-5): DVKVTQSSRYLVKRTGEKVFLECVQDMDHENMFWYRQDPGLGLRLIYFSYDVKMKEKGDIPEGYSVSREKKERFSLILESASTNQTSMYLCASSLWGGTGLYNQPQHFGDGTRLSIL.

This clonotype was counted at least ten times. V usage is TRBV6-2 or TRBV6-3 and J usage is TRBJ1-2; TRBD1 agrees at 7 bases. J lost 4 bases, V lost 8 bases, and 1 base had no gene match. CDR1 and CDR2 from the germline V gene are MNHEY and SVGEGT. This CDR3 is 11 amino acids long. CDR3 protein: CASGQAYGYTF. CDR3 bases: TGTGCCAGCGGACAGGCCTATGGCTACACCTTC.

This clonotype has more than one count but fewer than ten. The chain has TRBV6-5 and TRBJ2-6, with TRBD1 matching over 7 bases. The junction had 5 bases not matched to a gene; V was cut back by 4 bases and J by 11 bases. The CDR3 has 13 residues. Germline values: CDR1 MNHEY, CDR2 SVGAGI. CDR3 DNA: TGTGCCAGCAGTTCAGGGACAGCCTACGTCCTGACTTTC. Translating gives CASSSGTAYVLTF.

This rearrangement joins TRBV5-1 to TRBJ2-1; D is unclear. Germline V gene lookup returns CDR1 SGHRS and CDR2 YFSETQ. Trimming shortened V by 2 bases and J by 5 bases, and 8 bases separated the two germline ends. The CDR3 sequence is 13 residues long. The CDR3 loop reads CASSFRSHNEQFF. CDR3 in DNA: TGCGCCAGCAGCTTTCGATCACACAATGAGCAGTTCTTC. Complete variable domain (other parts from reference TRBV5-1 and TRBJ2-1): KAGVTQTPRYLIKTRGQQVTLSCSPISGHRSVSWYQQTPGQGLQFLFEYFSETQRNKGNFPGRFSGRQFSNSRSEMNVSTLELGDSALYLCASSFRSHNEQFFGPGTRLTVL.

The table lists this clonotype with many counts. The V call is TRBV27, the J call TRBJ2-2; perhaps TRBD1 as D (5 bases). Germline CDR1 and CDR2: MNHEY and SMNVEV (reference sequence). Trimming cost V 6 bases and J 1 base, with 9 bases left between them. The CDR3 has 14 amino acids. The CDR3 spells CASSPTGNTGELFF. CDR3 bases: TGTGCCAGCAGCCCTACAGGGAACACCGGGGAGCTGTTTTTT.

This clonotype was counted only a few times. One base away lies a much larger clone, so this may be a sequencing read error. The chain carries TRBV2 and TRBJ1-1, with no clear D. The CDR3 sequence is 14 residues long. In germline, CDR1 is SNHLY, CDR2 FYNNEI. The CDR3 DNA reads TGTGCCAGCAGGATGCGAGGAGTGAACACTGAAGCTTCCTTT. Translating gives CASRMRGVNTEASF.

This clonotype was found many times. The chain recombines TRBV27 with TRBJ1-3; D ambiguous. Germline V gives CDR1 MNHEY, CDR2 SMNVEV (reference sequence). Trimming removed 5 bases at V and 0 bases at J, with 8 bases between. CDR3 length: 14 amino acids. CDR3 sequence: CASSISPSGNTIYF. The CDR3 region has the DNA TGTGCCAGCAGTATCTCCCCCTCTGGAAACACCATATATTTT.

V and J are TRBV29-1 and TRBJ2-3; D might be TRBD1 or TRBD2, each matching 6 bases. The length of the CDR3 is 13 residues. Germline V CDR1 and CDR2: SQVTM, ANQGSEA. The ends were cut back, 4 bases at V and 4 bases at J, with 12 bases in the middle. The CDR3, as DNA: TGCAGCGTTGCCAGGGGAGGAGCAGATACGCAGTATTTT. It translates to CSVARGGADTQYF.

This clonotype was observed many times. The CDR3 is CASSLAGSGPQHF. In DNA, the CDR3 is TGTGCCAGCAGTTTGGCAGGCTCAGGGCCCCAGCATTTT. The gene calls are TRBV27 and TRBJ1-5, with D hard to call. The germline V and J ends were trimmed by 3 bases and 9 bases, with 12 bases remaining between them. Germline V lookup: CDR1 MNHEY, CDR2 SMNVEV (reference sequence). There are 13 residues in the CDR3.

The rearrangement uses TRBV4-1 and TRBJ2-3, with 12 bases lining up with TRBD2. Per germline, CDR1 MGHRA and CDR2 YSYEKL. The CDR3 runs to 16 residues. With V trimmed by 1 base and J by 1 base, 0 bases remained unmatched. CDR3 in amino acids: CASSQGLAGGTDTQYF. In DNA form, the CDR3 reads TGCGCCAGCAGCCAAGGACTAGCGGGAGGCACAGATACGCAGTATTTT.

Ten or more counts support this clonotype. The chain carries TRBV6-1 and TRBJ2-5, with a tentative D call TRBD2 (6 bases). The CDR3 has 13 amino acids. Germline values: CDR1 MNHNS, CDR2 SASEGT. Trimming removed 1 base at V and 3 bases at J, with 6 bases between. For the CDR3, the DNA is TGTGCCAGCAGTGAAGTAGCGGAAGAGACCCAGTACTTC. This gives the protein CASSEVAEETQYF.